What follows are 29 T cell receptor beta chains derived from one specimen sequenced in a study of vaccination and CD4 T cells after COVID-19. Which antigens these TCRs recognize remains unknown. Regarding treatment: roughly 11-day PBMC culture with coronavirus spike peptide pools or control peptides (ViraFEST assay). Cultured CD4+ T-cell DNA underwent Oncomine TCR Beta short-read sequencing. TCRdb re-called the PCR reads through MiXCR, storing one row per CDR3 protein. This sample has fewer than 15,000 distinct CDR3 sequences, with around 47% found just once. Input material: CD4+ T cells from blood, cultured in vitro. The receptors here all came from a human donor who had recovered from COVID-19.

This clonotype was observed a handful of times. The J gene is TRBJ2-3, the V gene TRBV6-5; 9 bases fit TRBD2. The CDR3 has 20 residues. V dropped 0 bases and J dropped 5; count of bases not matched to a gene: 18. Germline V gene lookup returns CDR1 MNHEY and CDR2 SVGAGI. The CDR3 loop reads CASSYSEGATPSGTLDTQYF. The CDR3 coding sequence is TGTGCCAGCAGTTACTCGGAGGGGGCCACTCCTAGCGGGACTTTAGATACGCAGTATTTT.

The chain links TRBV6-5 to TRBJ1-5; a possible D gene is TRBD1 (5 bases). Germline CDR1 and CDR2: MNHEY and SVGAGI. This CDR3 has 12 amino acids. V lost 4 bases to trimming and J lost 9 bases, with 10 bases between them. The CDR3 DNA reads TGTGCCAGCAGTTTCAATGGGGGGCCCCAGCATTTT. This gives the protein CASSFNGGPQHF.

This chain links TRBV6-2 or TRBV6-3 with TRBJ1-5; 9 bases line up with TRBD1. Germline loops: CDR1 MNHEY, CDR2 SVGEGT. The CDR3 runs 14 residues. V shed 5 bases, J shed 7 bases, and the junction held 6 bases outside the gene matches. The CDR3 loop is CASSPGQGWQPQHF. In nucleotides, the CDR3 is TGTGCCAGCAGTCCGGGACAGGGTTGGCAGCCCCAGCATTTT.

The chain has TRBV2 and TRBJ2-7, with D maybe TRBD1 (6 bases). There are 11 residues in the CDR3. V lost 3 bases and J lost 9, with 9 bases in between. Germline V gene lookup returns CDR1 SNHLY and CDR2 FYNNEI. CDR3 sequence (DNA): TGTGCCAGCAGTGAGGGGGCCGTGCAGTACTTC. It codes for CASSEGAVQYF. Combining the CDR3 with reference TRBV2 and TRBJ2-7 gives the whole variable domain EPEVTQTPSHQVTQMGQEVILRCVPISNHLYFYWYRQILGQKVEFLVSFYNNEISEKSEIFDDQFSVERPDGSNFTLKIRSTKLEDSAMYFCASSEGAVQYFGPGTRLTVT.

The genes are TRBV25-1 and TRBJ2-2; TRBD2 matches at 13 bases. CDR3 length equals 20 residues. The junction had 13 bases not matched to a gene; V was cut back by 4 bases and J by 2 bases. The germline V gene encodes CDR1 MGHDK and CDR2 SYGVNS. The CDR3 region has the DNA TGTGCCAGCAGTGGACGACTAGCGGGGGGCCTAATCAAAAACACCGGGGAGCTGTTTTTT. The encoded protein is CASSGRLAGGLIKNTGELFF.

The chain couples TRBV12-2 to TRBJ2-1; TRBD1 is the table's D call, not checked against the DNA. TRBV12-2 is a pseudogene segment. This CDR3 contains 16 residues. For the CDR3, the DNA is TGTGCAAGTCGCCCTCGACGGGGGGCCGGATACAATGAGCAGTTCTTC. Translation gives CASRPRRGAGYNEQFF.

On this clonotype: Sequence at one end of the junction differs from germline and may be a read error. The chain recombines TRBV5-4 with TRBJ2-7, with 11 bases matching TRBD2. The CDR3 is made up of 15 amino acids. Per the germline V gene, CDR1 is SGHNT and CDR2 is YYREEE (reference sequence). The CDR3 protein is CASSLAGGPLGEQYF. For the CDR3, the DNA is TGTGCCAGTAGCTTAGCGGGAGGGCCATTGGGCGAGCAGTACTTC.

The chain has TRBV7-2 and TRBJ2-7; D may be TRBD1 (6 bases). The germline CDR1 and CDR2 sequences are SGHTA and FQGNSA. This CDR3 comprises 15 residues. Trimming stripped 5 bases from V and 2 bases from J, with 16 bases between. CDR3 region: CASSQSGQPTYEQYF. The DNA for the CDR3 is TGTGCCAGCAGCCAAAGTGGACAGCCCACCTACGAGCAGTACTTC. The entire variable domain, with the rest obtained from reference TRBV7-2 and TRBJ2-7, is as follows: GAGVSQSPSNKVTEKGKDVELRCDPISGHTALYWYRQSLGQGLEFLIYFQGNSAPDKSGLPSDRFSAERTGGSVSTLTIQRTQQEDSAVYLCASSQSGQPTYEQYFGPGTRLTVT.

This clonotype was detected only a few times. The V call is TRBV20-1, the J call TRBJ1-5, with 8 bases lining up with TRBD1. Germline assignment: CDR1 DFQATT and CDR2 SNEGSKA (reference sequence). The CDR3 is 16 residues long. The ends lost 3 bases at V and 5 bases at J; junction bases unmatched: 12. This chain's CDR3 is CSASPWGRGQDQPQHF. CDR3 in DNA: TGCAGTGCTAGTCCCTGGGGCAGGGGGCAGGATCAGCCCCAGCATTTT.

The rearrangement links TRBV6-5 to TRBJ2-1; D is perhaps TRBD1 (6 bases). Trimming cost V 0 bases and J 5 bases, with 14 bases left between them. Germline CDR1 reads MNHEY; CDR2 reads SVGAGI. The CDR3 contains 16 residues. The CDR3 protein is CASSYSPWTAHNEQFF. DNA for the CDR3: TGTGCCAGCAGTTACTCGCCTTGGACAGCCCACAATGAGCAGTTCTTC.

This clonotype was counted only a few times. V and J are TRBV24-1 and TRBJ2-3; 9 positions agree with TRBD1. CDR3 size: 17 residues. Trimming took 3 bases from V and 1 from J; bases not matched to a gene: 7. Per the germline V gene, CDR1 is KGHDR and CDR2 is SFDVKD. CDR3 loop: CATSDPNRGRGTDTQYF. The CDR3 nucleotides read TGTGCCACCAGTGATCCCAACAGGGGGCGCGGCACAGATACGCAGTATTTT.

This clonotype has more than one count but fewer than ten. CDR3 residues: CASSFGQGGNQPQHF. CDR3 nucleotides: TGTGCCAGCAGTTTTGGACAGGGAGGCAATCAGCCCCAGCATTTT. This rearrangement joins TRBV6-5 to TRBJ1-5, with 8 nucleotides matching TRBD1. Unmatched junction bases numbered 4, after V lost 4 bases and J lost 2 bases. CDR1 and CDR2 from the germline V gene are MNHEY and SVGAGI. The CDR3 extends over 15 amino acids.

V usage is TRBV18 and J usage is TRBJ2-5; 8 positions match TRBD2. The V segment lost 3 bases and the J segment 5 bases; nucleotides outside the gene matches: 5. Per germline, CDR1 KGHSH and CDR2 LQKENI. This CDR3 has 14 amino acids. The chain's CDR3 is CASSPQRGSETQYF. The CDR3 DNA is TGTGCCAGCTCACCGCAGCGGGGGTCGGAGACCCAGTACTTC.

CDR3 nucleotide sequence: TGTGCCAGCAGTGGTTCGACTAGCGGGAGCAATGAGCAGTTCTTC. Its translation is CASSGSTSGSNEQFF. The chain links TRBV6-4 to TRBJ2-1; 12 bases align to TRBD2. The germline CDR1 and CDR2 sequences are MRHNA and SNTAGT. Trimming removed 4 bases from V and 6 bases from J; junction bases left unmatched: 4. The CDR3 length is 15 residues.

The chain has TRBV19 and TRBJ2-2; TRBD1 is a possible D gene (6 bases). V gave up 6 bases and J gave up 2 bases, with 10 bases separating them. The CDR3 has 14 residues. Looked up from germline, CDR1 is LNHDA and CDR2 is SQIVND (reference sequence). The CDR3 region is CASRLQGNTGELFF. Written as DNA, the CDR3 is TGTGCCAGTAGACTACAGGGTAACACCGGGGAGCTGTTTTTT.

This clonotype was observed a few times. A junction end diverges from the germline sequence, so it may reflect a read error. V is TRBV6-1 and J is TRBJ1-5; 7 bases align to TRBD1. Germline V gene data show CDR1 as MNHNS and CDR2 as SASEGT. The CDR3 extends over 13 amino acids. This CDR3 reads CASGDRDLQPQHF. CDR3 nucleotide sequence: TGTGCCAGCGGTGACAGGGACCTTCAGCCCCAGCATTTT.

The genes are TRBV7-9 and TRBJ2-7; D gene uncertain. Per germline, CDR1 SEHNR and CDR2 FQNEAQ (reference sequence). This CDR3 has 11 amino acids. Between the trimmed V and J ends, which lost 5 bases and 7 bases, there was a span of 9 bases. The CDR3 loop reads CASSLRDEQYF. In DNA, the CDR3 is TGTGCCAGCAGCCTTAGGGATGAGCAGTACTTC.

The chain is built from TRBV24-1 and TRBJ2-3, with 10 bases identical to TRBD1. CDR1 KGHDR and CDR2 SFDVKD come from the germline V gene. J gave up 0 bases and V 7 bases, and 6 bases lay outside the gene matches. This CDR3 contains 16 residues. The CDR3 DNA reads as TGTGCCACCAGCCAACCGGGACAGGGGAGCACAGATACGCAGTATTTT. Residues: CATSQPGQGSTDTQYF.

The chain couples TRBV7-6 to TRBJ2-7; possibly TRBD1 for D (6 bases). This CDR3 is 12 amino acids long. Trimming stripped 11 bases from V and 5 bases from J, with 16 bases between. CDR1 is SGHVS, CDR2 FNYEAQ, per germline. CDR3 nucleotides: TGTGCCGCCAACAGGGCATTAGACGAGCAGTACTTC. Translated, it gives CAANRALDEQYF.

The chain carries TRBV21-1 and TRBJ2-7; TRBD1 is the table's D call, not checked against the DNA. TRBV21-1 represents a pseudogene. The CDR3 is 13 amino acids. The CDR3 nucleotides are TGTGCCAGCACAGAAGACAGGGCCTACGAGCAGTACTTC. Encoded protein: CASTEDRAYEQYF.

Within the sample, this clonotype is medium-sized. The V call is TRBV10-3, the J call TRBJ1-6, with 7 bases identical to TRBD1. The trim removed 2 bases at V and 16 bases at J, leaving 8 bases unmatched. Germline V gene lookup returns CDR1 ENHRY and CDR2 SYGVKD. CDR3 size: 13 residues. The CDR3 sequence: CAISEIKGTVLHF. CDR3 DNA sequence: TGTGCCATCAGTGAGATTAAGGGGACAGTACTCCACTTT.

On this clonotype: The junction departs from germline at one end; a sequencing error may be responsible. The chain is built from TRBV5-3 and TRBJ2-5; 12 positions match TRBD2. TRBV5-3 is sorted into the ORF group, with uncertain function. The CDR3 runs 19 residues. As DNA, the CDR3 is TGTGCCAGCAGCTTGGATGTCACTAGCGGGAGGCTGTACCAAGAGACCCAGTACTTC. Amino acids: CASSLDVTSGRLYQETQYF.

This clonotype was counted only a few times. The chain links TRBV6-5 to TRBJ1-1; D unresolved. Trimming cost V 2 bases and J 7 bases, with 11 bases left between them. The CDR3 has 13 residues. The germline V gene has CDR1 MNHEY and CDR2 SVGAGI. The CDR3 DNA reads as TGTGCCAGCAGTTACCGACCTATGTTTGAAGCTTTCTTT. Its translation: CASSYRPMFEAFF.

The rearrangement links TRBV24-1 to TRBJ2-5; D is unresolved. CDR3 length: 12 residues. The V gene lost 3 bases and the J gene lost 5 bases, with 6 bases spanning the gap. Germline V gene sequence: CDR1 KGHDR, CDR2 SFDVKD. In nucleotides, the CDR3 is TGTGCCACCAGTGATCCCCAGGAGACCCAGTACTTC. It yields the protein CATSDPQETQYF.

This chain joins TRBV20-1 and TRBJ1-2; 8 bases are shared with TRBD1. Germline V CDR1 and CDR2: DFQATT, SNEGSKA (reference sequence). CDR3 length: 15 residues. J was trimmed by 0 bases and V by 4 bases; bases with no gene match: 7. The CDR3 is CSATRGRTANYGYTF. CDR3 DNA: TGCAGTGCTACCAGGGGGCGGACAGCTAACTATGGCTACACCTTC.

The gene calls are TRBV2 and TRBJ2-3, with TRBD2 identical over 14 bases. The trim removed 7 bases at V and 3 bases at J, leaving 9 bases unmatched. The CDR3 runs to 17 residues. The germline gives CDR1 SNHLY, CDR2 FYNNEI. The CDR3 here is CASTPTRTSGGTDTQYF. The CDR3 DNA follows: TGTGCCAGCACCCCTACCCGGACTAGCGGGGGGACAGATACGCAGTATTTT.

The chain links TRBV6-2 or TRBV6-3 to TRBJ1-2; D not certain. The CDR3 is made up of 13 amino acids. Trimming shortened V by 6 bases and J by 5 bases, and 13 bases separated the two germline ends. The germline CDR1 and CDR2 sequences are MNHEY and SVGEGT. CDR3 nucleotide sequence: TGTGCCAGCAGACAACCGTCCCTTTATGGCTACACCTTC. Its translation: CASRQPSLYGYTF.

The chain carries TRBV28 and TRBJ1-5; 7 bases agree with TRBD1. V gave up 5 bases and J gave up 5 bases; unmatched junction bases: 15. CDR1 and CDR2 (germline): MDHEN, SYDVKM. The CDR3 length is 17 residues. CDR3 bases: TGTGCCAGCAGTCCTAGGACGACAGGGAGGGAAGATCAGCCCCAGCATTTT. This encodes CASSPRTTGREDQPQHF.

The chain uses TRBV24-1 and TRBJ1-1; TRBD1 is a possible D gene (5 bases). CDR3 length: 14 amino acids. CDR1 is KGHDR, CDR2 SFDVKD, per germline. V was trimmed by 5 bases and J by 1 base, leaving 10 bases between them. DNA for the CDR3: TGTGCCACCAGTGCGGGGGGGAGGAACACTGAAGCTTTCTTT. Translating gives CATSAGGRNTEAFF.